These 4 T cell receptor beta chains came from one sample sequenced in a study of blood T cell repertoires in COVID-19. Here immunoSEQ multiplex PCR was the method, and the copy in TCRdb shows in-frame clones only, minus some. The sample contains 160,000 or so clones, approximately 87% of which appear only once. Sequenced input: peripheral blood. The source of these receptors is a woman aged 70-85 years with acute or convalescent COVID-19.

This clone was recorded a few times. This chain joins TRBV25-1 and TRBJ1-5; perhaps TRBD1 as D (5 bases). V was pared by 3 bases and J by 5 bases, with 11 bases between. Germline CDR1 and CDR2: MGHDK and SYGVNS. This CDR3 comprises 14 residues. The DNA of the CDR3 is TGTGCCAGCAGTGATTTTGACAGCTATCAGCCCCAGCATTTT. This translates into CASSDFDSYQPQHF.

This sequence joins TRBV5-6 and TRBJ2-1; TRBD1 matches 8 bases. Trimming took 5 bases from V and 5 from J; bases not matched to a gene: 6. Looked up from germline, CDR1 is SGHDT and CDR2 is YYEEEE. CDR3 length: 14 residues. The CDR3 reads CASSSGQGDNEQFF. The CDR3 coding sequence is TGTGCCAGCAGTTCCGGACAGGGAGACAATGAGCAGTTCTTC.

The rearrangement uses TRBV11-2 and TRBJ2-7; D is possibly TRBD1 (6 bases). The V end lost 4 bases, the J end lost 4 bases, and 14 bases lay between the germline ends. Looked up from germline, CDR1 is SGHAT and CDR2 is FQNNGV. The CDR3 sequence is 14 residues long. This CDR3 is CASSYGTTLYEQYF. CDR3 nucleotides: TGTGCCAGCAGCTACGGGACAACGCTTTACGAGCAGTACTTC. The variable domain in full, completed from reference TRBV11-2 and TRBJ2-7, reads EAGVAQSPRYKIIEKRQSVAFWCNPISGHATLYWYQQILGQGPKLLIQFQNNGVVDDSQLPKDRFSAERLKGVDSTLKIQPAKLEDSAVYLCASSYGTTLYEQYFGPGTRLTVT.

The rearrangement joins TRBV4-2 to TRBJ1-2; no clear D gene. The germline V and J ends were trimmed by 0 bases and 5 bases, with 7 bases remaining between them. Germline V CDR1 and CDR2: LGHNA, YNFKEQ. The length of the CDR3 is 13 residues. Written as DNA, the CDR3 is TGTGCCAGCAGCCAAGATTCGGGGTATGGCTACACCTTC. It encodes CASSQDSGYGYTF.